This T cell receptor beta chain was sequenced during a study of blood T cells in healthy people across ages. This clonotype has at least ten counts. PCR was performed a second time for about 7 to 12 cycles using a sample-barcoded 5' primer and a J-beta primer mix. Every sample gave at least 3 million paired-end reads containing CDR3. TCRdb used MiXCR to reprocess the 5' RACE reads, holding one entry per CDR3 protein. The repertoire holds around 790,000 distinct CDR3 sequences, with approximately 44% as singletons. Total RNA amounts of at least 5 micrograms were extracted per sample. The CDR3 is 14 amino acids. V lost 5 bases to trimming and J lost 3 bases; unmatched junction nucleotides: 2. In germline, CDR1 is SGHAT, CDR2 FQDESV (reference sequence).

This rearrangement joins TRBV11-1 to TRBJ2-7, with TRBD2 identical over 12 bases. This TCR was sampled from a man aged 55 to 69 in good health. The source material was blood. The CDR3 sequence: CASSLGLAGYEQYF. Here the CDR3 DNA reads TGTGCCAGCAGCCTGGGACTAGCGGGCTACGAGCAGTACTTC.